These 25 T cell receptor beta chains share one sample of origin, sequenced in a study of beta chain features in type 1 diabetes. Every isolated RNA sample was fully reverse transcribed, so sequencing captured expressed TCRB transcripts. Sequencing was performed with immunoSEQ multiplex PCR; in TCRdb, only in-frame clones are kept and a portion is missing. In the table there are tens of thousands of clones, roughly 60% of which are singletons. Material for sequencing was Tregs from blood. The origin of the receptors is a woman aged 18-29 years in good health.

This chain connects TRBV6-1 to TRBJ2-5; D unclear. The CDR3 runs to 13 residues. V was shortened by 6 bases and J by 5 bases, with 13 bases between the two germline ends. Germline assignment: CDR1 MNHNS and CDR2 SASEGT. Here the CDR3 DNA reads TGTGCCAGCAGCCCCCCTCTTTTGGAGACCCAGTACTTC. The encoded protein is CASSPPLLETQYF.

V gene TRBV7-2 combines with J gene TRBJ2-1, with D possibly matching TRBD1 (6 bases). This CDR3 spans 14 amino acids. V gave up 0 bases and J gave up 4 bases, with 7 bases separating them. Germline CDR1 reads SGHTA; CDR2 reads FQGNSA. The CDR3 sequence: CASSLAGAYNEQFF. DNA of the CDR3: TGTGCCAGCAGCTTAGCGGGGGCTTACAATGAGCAGTTCTTC. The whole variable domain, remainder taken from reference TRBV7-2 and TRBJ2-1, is GAGVSQSPSNKVTEKGKDVELRCDPISGHTALYWYRQSLGQGLEFLIYFQGNSAPDKSGLPSDRFSAERTGGSVSTLTIQRTQQEDSAVYLCASSLAGAYNEQFFGPGTRLTVL.

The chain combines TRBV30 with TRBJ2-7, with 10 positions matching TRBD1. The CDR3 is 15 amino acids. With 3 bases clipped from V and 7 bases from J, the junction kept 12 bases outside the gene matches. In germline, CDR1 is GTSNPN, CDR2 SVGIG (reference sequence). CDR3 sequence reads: CAWSSPGTGAEEQYF. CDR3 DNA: TGTGCCTGGAGCTCCCCAGGGACAGGGGCGGAAGAGCAGTACTTC. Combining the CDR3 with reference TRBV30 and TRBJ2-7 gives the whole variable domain SQTIHQWPATLVQPVGSPLSLECTVEGTSNPNLYWYRQAAGRGLQLLFYSVGIGQISSEVPQNLSASRPQDRQFILSSKKLLLSDSGFYLCAWSSPGTGAEEQYFGPGTRLTVT.

This CDR3 is CASSIDGTRGYEQYF. CDR3 DNA sequence: TGTGCCAGTAGTATAGACGGCACCCGCGGCTACGAGCAGTACTTC. The chain combines TRBV19 with TRBJ2-7; D is unresolved. This CDR3 has 15 residues. Germline CDR1 is LNHDA and CDR2 is SQIVND (reference sequence). The V end lost 0 bases, the J end lost 3 bases, and 12 bases lay between the germline ends.

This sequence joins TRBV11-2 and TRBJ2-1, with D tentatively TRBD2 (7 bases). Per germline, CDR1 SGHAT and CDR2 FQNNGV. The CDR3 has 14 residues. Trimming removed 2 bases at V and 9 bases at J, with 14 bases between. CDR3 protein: CASSLIGGLVEQFF. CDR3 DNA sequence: TGTGCCAGCAGCTTAATCGGGGGGCTGGTTGAGCAGTTCTTC.

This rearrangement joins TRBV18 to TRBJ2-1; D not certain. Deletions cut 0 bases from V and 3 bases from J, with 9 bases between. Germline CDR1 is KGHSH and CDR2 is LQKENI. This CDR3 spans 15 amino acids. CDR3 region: CASSPPLGFYNEQFF. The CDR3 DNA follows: TGTGCCAGCTCACCACCGCTAGGATTCTACAATGAGCAGTTCTTC.

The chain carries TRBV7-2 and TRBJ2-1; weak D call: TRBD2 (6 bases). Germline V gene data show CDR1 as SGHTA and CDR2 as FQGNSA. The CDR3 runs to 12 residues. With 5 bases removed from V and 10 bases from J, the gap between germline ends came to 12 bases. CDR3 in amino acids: CASSPGLGEQFF. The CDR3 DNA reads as TGTGCCAGCAGCCCGGGACTTGGAGAGCAGTTCTTC.

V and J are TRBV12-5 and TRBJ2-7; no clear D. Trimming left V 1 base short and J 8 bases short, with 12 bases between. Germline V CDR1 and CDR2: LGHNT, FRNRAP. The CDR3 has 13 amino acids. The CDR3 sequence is CASGLAGLDKQYF. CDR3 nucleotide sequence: TGTGCTAGTGGTTTGGCCGGCTTAGACAAGCAGTACTTC.

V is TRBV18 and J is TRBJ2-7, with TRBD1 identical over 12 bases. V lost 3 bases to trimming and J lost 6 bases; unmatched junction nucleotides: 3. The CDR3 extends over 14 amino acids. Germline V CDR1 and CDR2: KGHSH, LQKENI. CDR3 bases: TGTGCCAGCTCACCCCGGGACAGGGGGCTCGAGCAGTACTTC. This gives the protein CASSPRDRGLEQYF.

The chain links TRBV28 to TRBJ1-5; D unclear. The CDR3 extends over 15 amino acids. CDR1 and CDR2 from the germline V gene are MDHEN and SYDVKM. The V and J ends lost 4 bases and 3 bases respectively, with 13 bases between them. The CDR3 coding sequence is TGTGCCAGCAGTTCAGTGGTGGCCCCCAATCAGCCCCAGCATTTT. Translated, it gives CASSSVVAPNQPQHF.

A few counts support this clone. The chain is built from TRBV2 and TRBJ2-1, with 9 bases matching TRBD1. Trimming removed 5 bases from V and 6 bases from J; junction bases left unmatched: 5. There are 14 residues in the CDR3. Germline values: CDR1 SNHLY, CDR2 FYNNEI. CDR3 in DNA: TGTGCCAGCAGTTCGGGACAGGGAGTCAATGAGCAGTTCTTC. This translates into CASSSGQGVNEQFF.

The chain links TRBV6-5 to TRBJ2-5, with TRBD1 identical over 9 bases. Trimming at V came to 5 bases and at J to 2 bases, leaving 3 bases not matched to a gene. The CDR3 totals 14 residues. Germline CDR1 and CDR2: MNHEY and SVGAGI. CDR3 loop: CASSDRGMQETQYF. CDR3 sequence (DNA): TGTGCCAGCAGTGACAGGGGGATGCAAGAGACCCAGTACTTC.

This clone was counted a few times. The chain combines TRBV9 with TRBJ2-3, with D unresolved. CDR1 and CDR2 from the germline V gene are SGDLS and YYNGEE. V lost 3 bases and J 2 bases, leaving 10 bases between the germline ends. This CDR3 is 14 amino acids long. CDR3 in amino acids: CASSARLATDTQYF. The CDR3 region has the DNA TGTGCCAGCAGCGCCCGACTTGCCACAGATACGCAGTATTTT.

The DNA for the CDR3 is TGTGCCAGCAGCTTACTAGCGGGGGGGCAAGATACGCAGTATTTT. As protein: CASSLLAGGQDTQYF. The chain uses TRBV11-2 and TRBJ2-3, with 12 bases matching TRBD2. Germline loops: CDR1 SGHAT, CDR2 FQNNGV. The CDR3 spans 15 residues. Germline trimming cut 2 bases from V and 5 bases from J; bases unmatched to any gene: 2.

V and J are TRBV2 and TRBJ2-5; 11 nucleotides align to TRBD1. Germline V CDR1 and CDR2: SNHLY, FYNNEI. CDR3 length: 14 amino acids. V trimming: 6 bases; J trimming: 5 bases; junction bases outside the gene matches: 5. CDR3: CASSVGTGGETQYF. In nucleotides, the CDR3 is TGTGCCAGCAGCGTCGGGACAGGGGGGGAGACCCAGTACTTC.

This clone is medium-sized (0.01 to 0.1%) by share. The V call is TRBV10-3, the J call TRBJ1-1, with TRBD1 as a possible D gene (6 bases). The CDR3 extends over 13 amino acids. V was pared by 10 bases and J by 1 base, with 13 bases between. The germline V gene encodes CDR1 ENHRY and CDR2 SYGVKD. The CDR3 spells CATNRDQNTEAFF. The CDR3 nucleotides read TGTGCCACTAACAGGGACCAGAACACTGAAGCTTTCTTT.

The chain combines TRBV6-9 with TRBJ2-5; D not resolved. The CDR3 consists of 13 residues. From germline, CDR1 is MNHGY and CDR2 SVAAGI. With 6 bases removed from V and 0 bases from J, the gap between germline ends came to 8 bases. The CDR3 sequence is CASSLTHQETQYF. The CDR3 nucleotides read TGTGCCAGCAGCCTAACTCACCAAGAGACCCAGTACTTC.

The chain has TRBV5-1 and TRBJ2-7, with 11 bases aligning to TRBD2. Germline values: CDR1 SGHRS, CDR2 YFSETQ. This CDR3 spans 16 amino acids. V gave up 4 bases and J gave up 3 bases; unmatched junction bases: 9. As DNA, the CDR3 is TGCGCCAGCAGCCGAAGCCCCGGACTAGCGGGCTACGAGCAGTACTTC. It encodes CASSRSPGLAGYEQYF. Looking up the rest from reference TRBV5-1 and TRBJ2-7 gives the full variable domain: KAGVTQTPRYLIKTRGQQVTLSCSPISGHRSVSWYQQTPGQGLQFLFEYFSETQRNKGNFPGRFSGRQFSNSRSEMNVSTLELGDSALYLCASSRSPGLAGYEQYFGPGTRLTVT.

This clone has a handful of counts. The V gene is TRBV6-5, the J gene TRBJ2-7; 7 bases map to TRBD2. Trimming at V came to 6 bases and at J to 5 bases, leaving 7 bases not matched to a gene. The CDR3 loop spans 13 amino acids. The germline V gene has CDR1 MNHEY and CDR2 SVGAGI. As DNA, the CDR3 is TGTGCCAGCAGCCGGTCGGGGGGTAACGAGCAGTACTTC. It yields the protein CASSRSGGNEQYF.

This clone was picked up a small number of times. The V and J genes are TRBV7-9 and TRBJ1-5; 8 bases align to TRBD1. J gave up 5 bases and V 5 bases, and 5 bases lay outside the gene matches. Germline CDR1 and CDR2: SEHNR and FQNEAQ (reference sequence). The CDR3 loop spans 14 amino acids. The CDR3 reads CASSHQGAHQPQHF. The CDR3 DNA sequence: TGTGCCAGCAGCCATCAGGGGGCCCATCAGCCCCAGCATTTT.

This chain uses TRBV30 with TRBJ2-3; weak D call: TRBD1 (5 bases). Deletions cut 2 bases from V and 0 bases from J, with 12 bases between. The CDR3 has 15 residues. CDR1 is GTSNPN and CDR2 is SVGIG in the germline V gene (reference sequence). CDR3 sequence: CAWSLDTTSTDTQYF. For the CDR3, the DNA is TGTGCCTGGAGTCTGGACACCACTAGCACAGATACGCAGTATTTT.

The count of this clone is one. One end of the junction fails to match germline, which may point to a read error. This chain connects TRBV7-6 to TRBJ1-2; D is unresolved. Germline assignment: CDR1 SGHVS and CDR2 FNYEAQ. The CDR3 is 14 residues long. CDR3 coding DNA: TGTGCCAACAGCCCTAATACTGGGCGCTATGGCTACACCTTC. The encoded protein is CANSPNTGRYGYTF.

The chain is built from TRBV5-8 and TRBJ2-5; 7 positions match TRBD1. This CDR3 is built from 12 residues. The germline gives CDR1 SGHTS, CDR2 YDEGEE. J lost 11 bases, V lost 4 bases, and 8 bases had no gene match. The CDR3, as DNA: TGTGCCAGCAGCCACGACAGGGTTGAGCAGTACTTC. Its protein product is CASSHDRVEQYF. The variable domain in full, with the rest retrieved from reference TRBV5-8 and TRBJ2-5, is EAGVTQSPTHLIKTRGQQATLRCSPISGHTSVYWYQQALGLGLQFLLWYDEGEERNRGNFPPRFSGRQFPNYSSELNVNALELEDSALYLCASSHDRVEQYFGPGTRLLVL.

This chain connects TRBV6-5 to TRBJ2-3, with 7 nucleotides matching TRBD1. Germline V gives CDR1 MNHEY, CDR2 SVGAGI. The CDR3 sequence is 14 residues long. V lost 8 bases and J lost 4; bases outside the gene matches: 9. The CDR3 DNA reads TGTGCCAGCCATTCTGGGCAGGGGGCAGATACGCAGTATTTT. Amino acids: CASHSGQGADTQYF.

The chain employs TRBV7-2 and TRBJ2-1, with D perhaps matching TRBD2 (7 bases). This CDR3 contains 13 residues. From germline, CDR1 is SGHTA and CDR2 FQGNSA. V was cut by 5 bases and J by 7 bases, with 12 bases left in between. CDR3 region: CASSRGAGNEQFF. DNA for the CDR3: TGTGCCAGCAGCCGGGGGGCCGGGAATGAGCAGTTCTTC.